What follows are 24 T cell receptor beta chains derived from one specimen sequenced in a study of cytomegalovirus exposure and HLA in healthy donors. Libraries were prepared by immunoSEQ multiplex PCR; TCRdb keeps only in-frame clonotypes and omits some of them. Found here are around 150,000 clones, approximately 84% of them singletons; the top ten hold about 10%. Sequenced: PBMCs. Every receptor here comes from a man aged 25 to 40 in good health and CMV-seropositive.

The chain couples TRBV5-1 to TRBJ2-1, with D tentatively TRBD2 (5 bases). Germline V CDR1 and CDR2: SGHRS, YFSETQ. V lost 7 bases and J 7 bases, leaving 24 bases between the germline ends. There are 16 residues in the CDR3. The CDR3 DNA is TGCGCCAGCGCCCGCTTTTCAGCGGTAGGTACGAATGAGCAGTTCTTC. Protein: CASARFSAVGTNEQFF.

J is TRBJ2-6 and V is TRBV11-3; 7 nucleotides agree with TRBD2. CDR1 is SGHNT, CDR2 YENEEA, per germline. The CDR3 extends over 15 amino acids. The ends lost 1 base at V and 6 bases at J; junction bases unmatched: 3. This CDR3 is CASSLGGGSANVLTF. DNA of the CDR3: TGTGCCAGCAGCTTAGGGGGAGGGTCGGCCAACGTCCTGACTTTC.

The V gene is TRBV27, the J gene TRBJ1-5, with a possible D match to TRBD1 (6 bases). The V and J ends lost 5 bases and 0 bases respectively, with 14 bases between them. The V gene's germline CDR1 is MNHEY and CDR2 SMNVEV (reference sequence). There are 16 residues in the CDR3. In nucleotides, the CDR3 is TGTGCCAGCAGTCCCCGGACAGTTTATAGCAATCAGCCCCAGCATTTT. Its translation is CASSPRTVYSNQPQHF.

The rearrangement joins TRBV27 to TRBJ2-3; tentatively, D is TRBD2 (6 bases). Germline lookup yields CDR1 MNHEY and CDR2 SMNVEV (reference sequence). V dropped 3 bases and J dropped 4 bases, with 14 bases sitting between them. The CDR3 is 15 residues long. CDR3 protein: CASSFRLARADTQYF. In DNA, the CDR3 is TGTGCCAGCAGTTTTAGGCTAGCGAGGGCAGATACGCAGTATTTT.

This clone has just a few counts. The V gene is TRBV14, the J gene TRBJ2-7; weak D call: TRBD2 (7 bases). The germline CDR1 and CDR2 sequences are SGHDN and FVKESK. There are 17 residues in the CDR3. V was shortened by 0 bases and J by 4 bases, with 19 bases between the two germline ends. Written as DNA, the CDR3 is TGTGCCAGCAGCCAAGATAAGGTTGGGGGGGCCGAGTACGAGCAGTACTTC. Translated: CASSQDKVGGAEYEQYF.

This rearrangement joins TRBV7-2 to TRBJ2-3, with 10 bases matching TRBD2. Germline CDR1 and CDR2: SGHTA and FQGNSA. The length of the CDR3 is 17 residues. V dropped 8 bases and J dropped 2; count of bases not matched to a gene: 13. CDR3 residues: CASDRASGGAPTDTQYF. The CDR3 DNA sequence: TGTGCCAGCGATAGGGCTAGCGGGGGCGCCCCCACAGATACGCAGTATTTT.

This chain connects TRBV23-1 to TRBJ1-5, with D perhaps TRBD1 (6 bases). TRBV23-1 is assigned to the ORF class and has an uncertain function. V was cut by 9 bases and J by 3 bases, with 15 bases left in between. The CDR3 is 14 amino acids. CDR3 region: CASTQQGDNQPQHF. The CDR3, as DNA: TGCGCCAGTACCCAACAGGGCGACAATCAGCCCCAGCATTTT.

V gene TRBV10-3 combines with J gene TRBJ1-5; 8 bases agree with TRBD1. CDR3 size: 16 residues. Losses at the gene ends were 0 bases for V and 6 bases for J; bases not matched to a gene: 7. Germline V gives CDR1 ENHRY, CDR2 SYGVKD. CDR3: CAISESDRGGIQPQHF. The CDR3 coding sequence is TGTGCCATCAGTGAGTCCGACAGGGGTGGGATTCAGCCCCAGCATTTT.

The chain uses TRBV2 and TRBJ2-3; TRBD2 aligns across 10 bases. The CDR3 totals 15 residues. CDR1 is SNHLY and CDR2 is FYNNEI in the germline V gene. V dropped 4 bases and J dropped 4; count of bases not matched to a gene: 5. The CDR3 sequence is CASSVQREGSDTQYF. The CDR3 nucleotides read TGTGCCAGCAGTGTCCAGCGGGAGGGGTCAGATACGCAGTATTTT.

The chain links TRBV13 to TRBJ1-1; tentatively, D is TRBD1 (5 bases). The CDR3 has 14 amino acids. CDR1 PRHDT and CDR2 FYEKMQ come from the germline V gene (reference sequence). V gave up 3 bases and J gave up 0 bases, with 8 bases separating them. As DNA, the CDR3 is TGTGCCAGCAGCTTGGGGCAGCTGAACACTGAAGCTTTCTTT. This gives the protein CASSLGQLNTEAFF.

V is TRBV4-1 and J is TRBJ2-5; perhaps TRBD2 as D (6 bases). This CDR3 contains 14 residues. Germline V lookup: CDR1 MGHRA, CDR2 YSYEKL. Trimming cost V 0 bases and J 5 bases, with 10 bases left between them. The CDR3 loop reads CASSQDRRGETQYF. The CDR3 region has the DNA TGCGCCAGCAGCCAAGATCGTCGGGGGGAGACCCAGTACTTC.

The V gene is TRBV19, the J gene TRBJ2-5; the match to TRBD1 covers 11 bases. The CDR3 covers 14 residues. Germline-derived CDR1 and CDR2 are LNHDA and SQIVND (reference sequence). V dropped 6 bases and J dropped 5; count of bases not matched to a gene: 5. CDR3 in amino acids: CASRRTGGAETQYF. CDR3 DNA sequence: TGTGCCAGTAGAAGGACAGGGGGCGCGGAGACCCAGTACTTC.

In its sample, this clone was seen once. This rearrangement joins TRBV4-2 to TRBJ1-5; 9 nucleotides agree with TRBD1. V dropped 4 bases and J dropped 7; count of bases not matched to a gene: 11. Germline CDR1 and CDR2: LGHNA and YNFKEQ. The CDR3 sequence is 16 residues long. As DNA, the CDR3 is TGTGCCAGCAGCCCAAGAATTGGGACAGGGAACCAGCCCCAGCATTTT. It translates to CASSPRIGTGNQPQHF.

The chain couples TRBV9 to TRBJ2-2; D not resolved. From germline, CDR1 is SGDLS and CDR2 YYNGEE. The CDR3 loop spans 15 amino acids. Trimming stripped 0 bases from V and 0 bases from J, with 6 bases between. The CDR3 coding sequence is TGTGCCAGCAGCGTAGGCAGGTCGAACACCGGGGAGCTGTTTTTT. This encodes CASSVGRSNTGELFF.

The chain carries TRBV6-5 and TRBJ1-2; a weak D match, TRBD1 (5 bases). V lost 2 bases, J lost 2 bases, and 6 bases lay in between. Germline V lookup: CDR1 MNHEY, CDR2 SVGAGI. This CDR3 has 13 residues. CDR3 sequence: CASSYGGNYGYTF. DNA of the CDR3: TGTGCCAGCAGTTACGGGGGGAACTATGGCTACACCTTC.

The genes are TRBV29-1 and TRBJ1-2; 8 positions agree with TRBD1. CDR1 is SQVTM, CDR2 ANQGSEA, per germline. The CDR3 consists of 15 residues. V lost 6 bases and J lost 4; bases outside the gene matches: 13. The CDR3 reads CSVRRDRLGVYGYTF. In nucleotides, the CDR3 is TGCAGCGTCCGCCGGGACAGGCTTGGCGTCTATGGCTACACCTTC.

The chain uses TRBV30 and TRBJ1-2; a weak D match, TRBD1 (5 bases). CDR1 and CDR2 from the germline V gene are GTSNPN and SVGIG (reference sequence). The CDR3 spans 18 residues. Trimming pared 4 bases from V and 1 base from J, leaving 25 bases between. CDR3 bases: TGTGCCTGGACCACAAATTTGCCCCGGGGGACTGTTAACTATGGCTACACCTTC. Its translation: CAWTTNLPRGTVNYGYTF. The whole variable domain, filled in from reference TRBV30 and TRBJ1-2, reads SQTIHQWPATLVQPVGSPLSLECTVEGTSNPNLYWYRQAAGRGLQLLFYSVGIGQISSEVPQNLSASRPQDRQFILSSKKLLLSDSGFYLCAWTTNLPRGTVNYGYTFGSGTRLTVV.

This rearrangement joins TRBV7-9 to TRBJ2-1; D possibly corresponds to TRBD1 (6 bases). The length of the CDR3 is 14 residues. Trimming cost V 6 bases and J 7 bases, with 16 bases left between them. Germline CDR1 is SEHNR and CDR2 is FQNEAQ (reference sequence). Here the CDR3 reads CASRSRGSKNEQFF. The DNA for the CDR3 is TGTGCCAGCAGGTCCAGGGGAAGTAAAAATGAGCAGTTCTTC.

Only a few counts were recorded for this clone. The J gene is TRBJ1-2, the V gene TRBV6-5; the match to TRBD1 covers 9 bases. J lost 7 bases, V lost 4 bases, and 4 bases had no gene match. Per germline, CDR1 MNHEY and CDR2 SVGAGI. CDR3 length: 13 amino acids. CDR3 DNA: TGTGCCAGCAGTTCGGACAGGGGCAGTGGCTACACCTTC. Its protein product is CASSSDRGSGYTF.

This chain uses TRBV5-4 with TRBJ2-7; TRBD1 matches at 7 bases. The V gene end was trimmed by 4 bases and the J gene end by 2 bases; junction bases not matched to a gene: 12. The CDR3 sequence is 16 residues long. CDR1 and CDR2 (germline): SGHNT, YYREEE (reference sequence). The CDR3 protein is CASSKSSTGPAYEQYF. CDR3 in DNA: TGTGCCAGCAGCAAATCTTCGACAGGGCCTGCCTACGAGCAGTACTTC.

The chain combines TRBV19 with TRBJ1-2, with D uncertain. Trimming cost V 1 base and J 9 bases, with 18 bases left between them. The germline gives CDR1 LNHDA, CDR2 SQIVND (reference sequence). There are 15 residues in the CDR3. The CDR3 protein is CASSIGSVVRESYTF. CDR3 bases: TGTGCCAGTAGTATAGGGTCGGTAGTTCGTGAAAGCTACACCTTC.

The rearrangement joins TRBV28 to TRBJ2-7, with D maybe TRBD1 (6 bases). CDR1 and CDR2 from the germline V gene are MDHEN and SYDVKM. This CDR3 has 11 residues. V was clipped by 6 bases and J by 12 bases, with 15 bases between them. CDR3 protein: CASRTPGHWYF. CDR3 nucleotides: TGTGCCAGCAGGACTCCGGGACACTGGTACTTC.

The DNA of the CDR3 is TGTGCCAGCAGCTTGTGGGCTGGGACCGGGGAGCTGTTTTTT. It encodes CASSLWAGTGELFF. The rearrangement links TRBV7-8 to TRBJ2-2, with unresolved D. Germline CDR1 is SGHVS and CDR2 is FQNEAQ. V lost 3 bases and J 5 bases, leaving 10 bases between the germline ends. CDR3 size: 14 residues.

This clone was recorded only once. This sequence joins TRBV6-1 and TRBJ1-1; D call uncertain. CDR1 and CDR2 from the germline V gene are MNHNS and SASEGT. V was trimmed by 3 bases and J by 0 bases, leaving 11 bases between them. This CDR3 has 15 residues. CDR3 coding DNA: TGTGCCAGCAGTGATGTAGCCACCTTGAACACTGAAGCTTTCTTT. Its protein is CASSDVATLNTEAFF.